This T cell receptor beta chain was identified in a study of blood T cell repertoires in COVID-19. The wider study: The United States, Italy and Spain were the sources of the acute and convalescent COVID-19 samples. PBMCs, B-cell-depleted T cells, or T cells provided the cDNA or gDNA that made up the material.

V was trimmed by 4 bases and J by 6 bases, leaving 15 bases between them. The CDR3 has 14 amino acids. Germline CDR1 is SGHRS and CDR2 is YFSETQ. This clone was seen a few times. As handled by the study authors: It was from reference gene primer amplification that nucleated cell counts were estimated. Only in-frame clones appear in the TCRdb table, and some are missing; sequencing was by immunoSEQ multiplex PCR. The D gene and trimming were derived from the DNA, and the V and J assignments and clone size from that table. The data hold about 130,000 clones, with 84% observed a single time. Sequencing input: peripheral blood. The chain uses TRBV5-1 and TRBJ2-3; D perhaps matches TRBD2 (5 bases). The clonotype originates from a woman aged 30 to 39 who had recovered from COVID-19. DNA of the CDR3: TGCGCCAGCAGCCCCGGCCAGGAGGCGGATACGCAGTATTTT. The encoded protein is CASSPGQEADTQYF.